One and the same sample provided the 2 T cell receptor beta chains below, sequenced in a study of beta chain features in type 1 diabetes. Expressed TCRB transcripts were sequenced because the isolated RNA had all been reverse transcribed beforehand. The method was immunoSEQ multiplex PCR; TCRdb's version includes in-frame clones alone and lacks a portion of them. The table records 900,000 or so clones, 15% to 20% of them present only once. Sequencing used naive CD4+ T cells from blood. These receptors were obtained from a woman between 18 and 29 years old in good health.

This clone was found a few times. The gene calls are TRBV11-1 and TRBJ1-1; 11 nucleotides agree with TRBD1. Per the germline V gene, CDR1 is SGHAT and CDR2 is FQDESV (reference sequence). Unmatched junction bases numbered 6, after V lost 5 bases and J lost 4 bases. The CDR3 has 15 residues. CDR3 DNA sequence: TGTGCCAGCAGCCCCGGACAGGGGGCGCGCACTGAAGCTTTCTTT. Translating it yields CASSPGQGARTEAFF.

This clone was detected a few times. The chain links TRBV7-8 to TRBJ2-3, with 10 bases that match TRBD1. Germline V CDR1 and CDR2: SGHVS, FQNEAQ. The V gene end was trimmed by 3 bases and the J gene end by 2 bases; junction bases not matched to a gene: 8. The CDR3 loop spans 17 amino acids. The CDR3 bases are TGTGCCAGCAGCTTGGCGACAGGGGGCAGGAACACAGATACGCAGTATTTT. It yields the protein CASSLATGGRNTDTQYF.